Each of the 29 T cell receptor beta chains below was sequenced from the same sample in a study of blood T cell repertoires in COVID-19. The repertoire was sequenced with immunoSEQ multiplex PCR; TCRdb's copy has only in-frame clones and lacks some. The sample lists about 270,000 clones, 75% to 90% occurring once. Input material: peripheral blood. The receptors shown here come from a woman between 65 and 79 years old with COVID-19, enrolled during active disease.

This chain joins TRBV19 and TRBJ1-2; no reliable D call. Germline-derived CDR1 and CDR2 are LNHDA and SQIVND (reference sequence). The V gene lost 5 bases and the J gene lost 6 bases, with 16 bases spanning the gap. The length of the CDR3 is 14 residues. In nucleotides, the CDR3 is TGTGCCAGTAGTCTGAGGCGGGCAAGGGATGGCTACACCTTC. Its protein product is CASSLRRARDGYTF.

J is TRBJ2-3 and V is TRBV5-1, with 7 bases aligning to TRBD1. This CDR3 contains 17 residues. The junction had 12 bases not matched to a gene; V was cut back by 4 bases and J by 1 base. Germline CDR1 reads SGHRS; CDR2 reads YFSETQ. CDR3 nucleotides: TGCGCCAGCAGCCCTATACAGGGGACCTTAGGCACAGATACGCAGTATTTT. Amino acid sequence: CASSPIQGTLGTDTQYF.

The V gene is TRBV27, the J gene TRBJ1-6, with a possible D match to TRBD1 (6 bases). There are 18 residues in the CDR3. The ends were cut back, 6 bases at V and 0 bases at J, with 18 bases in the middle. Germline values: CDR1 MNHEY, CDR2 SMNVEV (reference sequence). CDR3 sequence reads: CASSPEGEPSSYNSPLHF. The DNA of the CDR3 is TGTGCCAGCAGCCCCGAGGGGGAGCCAAGCTCCTATAATTCACCCCTCCACTTT.

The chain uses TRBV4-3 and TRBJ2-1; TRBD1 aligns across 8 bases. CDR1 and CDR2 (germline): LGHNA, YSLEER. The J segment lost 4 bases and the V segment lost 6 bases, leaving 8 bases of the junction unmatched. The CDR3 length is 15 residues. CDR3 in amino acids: CASRLGQGKYNEQFF. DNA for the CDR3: TGCGCCAGCAGACTCGGACAGGGCAAGTACAATGAGCAGTTCTTC.

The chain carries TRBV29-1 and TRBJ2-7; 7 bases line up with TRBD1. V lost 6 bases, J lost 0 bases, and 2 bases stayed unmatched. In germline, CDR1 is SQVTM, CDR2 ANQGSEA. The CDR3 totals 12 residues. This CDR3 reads CSVRTGSYEQYF. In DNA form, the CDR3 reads TGCAGCGTGAGGACAGGCTCCTACGAGCAGTACTTC.

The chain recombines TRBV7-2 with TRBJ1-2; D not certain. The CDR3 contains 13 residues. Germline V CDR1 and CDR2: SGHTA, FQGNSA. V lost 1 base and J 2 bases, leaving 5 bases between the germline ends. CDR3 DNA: TGTGCCAGCAGCTTAGACACGAACTATGGCTACACCTTC. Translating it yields CASSLDTNYGYTF.

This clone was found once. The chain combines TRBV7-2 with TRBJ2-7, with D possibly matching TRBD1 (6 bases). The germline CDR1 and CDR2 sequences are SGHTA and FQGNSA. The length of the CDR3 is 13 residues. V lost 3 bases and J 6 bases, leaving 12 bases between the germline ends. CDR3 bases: TGTGCCAGCAGCTTGGACAGAGAGGGCGAGCAGTACTTC. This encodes CASSLDREGEQYF. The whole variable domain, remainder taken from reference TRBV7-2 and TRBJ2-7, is GAGVSQSPSNKVTEKGKDVELRCDPISGHTALYWYRQSLGQGLEFLIYFQGNSAPDKSGLPSDRFSAERTGGSVSTLTIQRTQQEDSAVYLCASSLDREGEQYFGPGTRLTVT.

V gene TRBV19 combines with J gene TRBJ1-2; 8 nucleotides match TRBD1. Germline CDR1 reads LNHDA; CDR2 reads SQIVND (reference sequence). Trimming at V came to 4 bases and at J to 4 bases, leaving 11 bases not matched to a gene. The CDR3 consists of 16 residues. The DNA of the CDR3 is TGTGCCAGTAGTAAACCCGACAGGGGCGGCGCCTATGGCTACACCTTC. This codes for CASSKPDRGGAYGYTF.

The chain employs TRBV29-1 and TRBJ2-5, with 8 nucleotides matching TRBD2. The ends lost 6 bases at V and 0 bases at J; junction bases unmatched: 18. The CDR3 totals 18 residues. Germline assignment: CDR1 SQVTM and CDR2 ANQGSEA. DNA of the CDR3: TGCAGCGTGGAGACGGGGGGGGCCGACATATGGTACCAAGAGACCCAGTACTTC. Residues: CSVETGGADIWYQETQYF. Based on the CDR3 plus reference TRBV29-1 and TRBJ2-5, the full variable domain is SAVISQKPSRDICQRGTSLTIQCQVDSQVTMMFWYRQQPGQSLTLIATANQGSEATYESGFVIDKFPISRPNLTFSTLTVSNMSPEDSSIYLCSVETGGADIWYQETQYFGPGTRLLVL.

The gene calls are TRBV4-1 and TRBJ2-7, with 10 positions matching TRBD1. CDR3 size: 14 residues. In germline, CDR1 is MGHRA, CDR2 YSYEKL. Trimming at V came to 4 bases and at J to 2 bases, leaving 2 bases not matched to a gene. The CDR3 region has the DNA TGCGCCAGCAGCCCCGGGACAGGGGCCTACGAGCAGTACTTC. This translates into CASSPGTGAYEQYF.

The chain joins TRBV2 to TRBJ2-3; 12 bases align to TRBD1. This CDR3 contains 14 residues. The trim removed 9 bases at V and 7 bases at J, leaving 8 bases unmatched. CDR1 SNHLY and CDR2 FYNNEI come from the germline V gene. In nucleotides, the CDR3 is TGTGCCAGTTGGGGGACAGGGGGCGTGAATACGCAGTATTTT. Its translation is CASWGTGGVNTQYF. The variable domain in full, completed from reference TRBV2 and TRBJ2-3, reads EPEVTQTPSHQVTQMGQEVILRCVPISNHLYFYWYRQILGQKVEFLVSFYNNEISEKSEIFDDQFSVERPDGSNFTLKIRSTKLEDSAMYFCASWGTGGVNTQYFGPGTRLTVL.

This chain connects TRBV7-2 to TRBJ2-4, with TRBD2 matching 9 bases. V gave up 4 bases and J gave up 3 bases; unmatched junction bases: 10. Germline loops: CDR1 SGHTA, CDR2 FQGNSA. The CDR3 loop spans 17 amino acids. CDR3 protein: CASSYGGGAFGKNIQYF. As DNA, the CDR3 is TGTGCCAGCAGCTACGGCGGGGGGGCCTTCGGCAAAAACATTCAGTACTTC.

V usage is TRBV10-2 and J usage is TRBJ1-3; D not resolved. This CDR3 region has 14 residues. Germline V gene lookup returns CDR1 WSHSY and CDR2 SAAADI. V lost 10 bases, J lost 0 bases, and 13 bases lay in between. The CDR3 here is CATKPTSSGNTIYF. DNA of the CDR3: TGCGCCACCAAACCCACGAGCTCTGGAAACACCATATATTTT.

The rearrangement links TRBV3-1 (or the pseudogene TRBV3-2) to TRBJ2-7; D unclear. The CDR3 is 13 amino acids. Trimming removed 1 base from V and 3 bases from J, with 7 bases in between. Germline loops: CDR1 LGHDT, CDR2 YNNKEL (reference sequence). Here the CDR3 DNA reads TGTGCCAGCAGCCAAGTCGGAGACTACGAGCAGTACTTC. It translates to CASSQVGDYEQYF.

Here the CDR3 DNA reads TGTGCCAGCAGCTTAGCGGAGGGGACGAACACTGAAGCTTTCTTT. This sequence encodes CASSLAEGTNTEAFF. This rearrangement joins TRBV7-8 to TRBJ1-1; a weak D match, TRBD1 (5 bases). The CDR3 sequence is 15 residues long. Germline V CDR1 and CDR2: SGHVS, FQNEAQ. Trimming shortened V by 0 bases and J by 1 base, and 9 bases separated the two germline ends.

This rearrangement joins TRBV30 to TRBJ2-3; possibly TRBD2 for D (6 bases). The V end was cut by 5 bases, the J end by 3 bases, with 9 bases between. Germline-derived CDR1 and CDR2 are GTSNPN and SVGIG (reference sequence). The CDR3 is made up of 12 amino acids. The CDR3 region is CAWGDLTDTQYF. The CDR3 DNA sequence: TGTGCCTGGGGGGACTTAACAGATACGCAGTATTTT. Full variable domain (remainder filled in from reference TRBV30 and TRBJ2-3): SQTIHQWPATLVQPVGSPLSLECTVEGTSNPNLYWYRQAAGRGLQLLFYSVGIGQISSEVPQNLSASRPQDRQFILSSKKLLLSDSGFYLCAWGDLTDTQYFGPGTRLTVL.

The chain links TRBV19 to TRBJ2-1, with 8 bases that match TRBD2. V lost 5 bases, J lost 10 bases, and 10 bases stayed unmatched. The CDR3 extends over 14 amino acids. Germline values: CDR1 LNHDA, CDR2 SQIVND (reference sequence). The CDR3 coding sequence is TGTGCCAGTAGTCGGGGGGGGACCCCTACCGAGCAGTTCTTC. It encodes CASSRGGTPTEQFF.

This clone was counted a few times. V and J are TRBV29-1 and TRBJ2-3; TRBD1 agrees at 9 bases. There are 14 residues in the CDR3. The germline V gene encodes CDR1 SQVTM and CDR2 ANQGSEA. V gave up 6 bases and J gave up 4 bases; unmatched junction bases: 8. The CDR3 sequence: CSVRTGAEPDTQYF. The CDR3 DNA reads TGCAGCGTACGGACAGGGGCAGAACCAGATACGCAGTATTTT.

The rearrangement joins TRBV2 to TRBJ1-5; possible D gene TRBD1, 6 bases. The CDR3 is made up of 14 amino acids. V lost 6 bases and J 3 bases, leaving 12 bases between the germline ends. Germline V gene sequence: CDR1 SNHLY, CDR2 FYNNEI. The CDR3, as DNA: TGTGCCAGCAGCGTGGACAGAGACAATCAGCCCCAGCATTTT. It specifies CASSVDRDNQPQHF.

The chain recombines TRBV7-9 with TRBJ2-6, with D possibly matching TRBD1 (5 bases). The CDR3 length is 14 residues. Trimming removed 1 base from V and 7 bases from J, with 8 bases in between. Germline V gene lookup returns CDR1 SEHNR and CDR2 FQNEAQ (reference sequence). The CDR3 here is CASSLGGQANVLTF. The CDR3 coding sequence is TGTGCCAGCAGCTTAGGTGGACAAGCCAACGTCCTGACTTTC.

The CDR3 DNA reads as TGTGCCAGCAGTTTACGCTTCGGGCAGGGTCAGCCCCAGCATTTT. It translates to CASSLRFGQGQPQHF. The chain combines TRBV27 with TRBJ1-5; D is possibly TRBD1 (5 bases). The V end lost 2 bases, the J end lost 6 bases, and 14 bases lay between the germline ends. The CDR3 extends over 15 amino acids. CDR1 MNHEY and CDR2 SMNVEV come from the germline V gene (reference sequence).

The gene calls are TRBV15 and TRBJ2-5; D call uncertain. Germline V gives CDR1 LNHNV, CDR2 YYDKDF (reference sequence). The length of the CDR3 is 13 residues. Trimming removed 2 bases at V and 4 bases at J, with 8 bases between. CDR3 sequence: CATSRKRLETQYF. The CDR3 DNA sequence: TGTGCCACCAGCAGAAAGCGATTAGAGACCCAGTACTTC.

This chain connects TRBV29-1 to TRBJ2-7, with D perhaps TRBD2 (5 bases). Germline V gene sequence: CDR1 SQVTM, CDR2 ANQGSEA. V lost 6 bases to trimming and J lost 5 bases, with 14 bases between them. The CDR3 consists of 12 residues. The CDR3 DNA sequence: TGCAGCGTACGAGGGAATGGGAACGAGCAGTACTTC. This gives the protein CSVRGNGNEQYF.

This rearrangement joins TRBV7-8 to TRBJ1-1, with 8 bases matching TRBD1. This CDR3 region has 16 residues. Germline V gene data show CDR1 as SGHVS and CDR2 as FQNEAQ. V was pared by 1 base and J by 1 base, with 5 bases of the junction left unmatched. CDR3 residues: CASSLGGDRRNTEAFF. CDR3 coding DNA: TGTGCCAGCAGCTTAGGGGGGGACAGGCGGAACACTGAAGCTTTCTTT.

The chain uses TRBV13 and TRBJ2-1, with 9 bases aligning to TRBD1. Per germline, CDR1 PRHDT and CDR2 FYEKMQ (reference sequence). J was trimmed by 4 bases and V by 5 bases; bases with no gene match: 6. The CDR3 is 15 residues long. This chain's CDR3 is CASSPGTGIYNEQFF. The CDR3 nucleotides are TGTGCCAGCAGCCCCGGGACAGGGATTTACAATGAGCAGTTCTTC.

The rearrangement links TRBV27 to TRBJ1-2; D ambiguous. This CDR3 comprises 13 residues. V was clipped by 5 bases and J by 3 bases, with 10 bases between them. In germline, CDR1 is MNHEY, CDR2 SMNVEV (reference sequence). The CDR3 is CASSRNRDYGYTF. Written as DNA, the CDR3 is TGTGCCAGCAGTCGAAACAGAGACTATGGCTACACCTTC.

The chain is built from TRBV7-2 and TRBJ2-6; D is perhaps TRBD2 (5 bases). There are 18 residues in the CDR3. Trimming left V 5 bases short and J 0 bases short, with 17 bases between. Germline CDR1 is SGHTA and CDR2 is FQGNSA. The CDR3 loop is CASSATGFTPSGANVLTF. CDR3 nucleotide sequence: TGTGCCAGCAGCGCCACGGGGTTCACCCCCTCTGGGGCCAACGTCCTGACTTTC.

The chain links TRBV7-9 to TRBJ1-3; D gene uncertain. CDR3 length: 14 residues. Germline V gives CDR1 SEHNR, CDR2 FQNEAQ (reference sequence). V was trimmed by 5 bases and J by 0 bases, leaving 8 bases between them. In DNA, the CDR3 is TGTGCCAGCAGCCCCCCCGGCTCTGGAAACACCATATATTTT. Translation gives CASSPPGSGNTIYF.

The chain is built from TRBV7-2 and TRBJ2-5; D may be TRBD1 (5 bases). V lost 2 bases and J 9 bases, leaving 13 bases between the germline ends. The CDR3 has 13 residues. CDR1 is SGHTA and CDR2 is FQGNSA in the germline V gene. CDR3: CASSLSQGSSQYF. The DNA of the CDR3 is TGTGCCAGCAGCTTAAGTCAGGGCAGTTCCCAGTACTTC.